The table lists the clone carrying this TCR beta chain with a few counts. Its matching antigen is unknown. Germline CDR1 and CDR2: SNHLY and FYNNEI. The CDR3 totals 14 residues. V was pared by 11 bases and J by 5 bases, with 11 bases of the junction left unmatched. The table came from immunoSEQ multiplex PCR; TCRdb's copy has only in-frame clones and leaves some out. The table lists roughly 200,000 clones, around 82% of them singletons, with around 2.8% in the top ten. This entry comes from a study of cytomegalovirus exposure and HLA in healthy donors. Study findings and constraints: According to a subsequent analysis, TCR clusters identified in the first cohort showed a tendency to co-occur across the 120 validation repertoires. Cytomegalovirus-associated TCR beta chains were listed, numbering 150 to 200. Rarity held for most TCR sequences, but there were some public TCRs that occurred in many donors.

Sample: PBMCs. This receptor was identified in a woman under 30 in good health and CMV-seropositive. The rearrangement links TRBV2 to TRBJ2-3; 9 nucleotides agree with TRBD1. The CDR3 is CASRRQGGEDTQYF. The CDR3 DNA is TGTGCCTCACGAAGACAGGGGGGAGAAGATACGCAGTATTTT.